These T cell receptor beta chains were read from a single sample in a study of radiotherapy plus CTLA-4 blockade in lung cancer. Libraries were prepared by immunoSEQ multiplex PCR; TCRdb keeps only in-frame clonotypes and omits some of them. The sample lists approximately 81,000 clones; 78% were seen once. The sequencing here drew on peripheral blood, taken from a patient treated with radiotherapy plus ipilimumab. Receptor source: a human donor with non-small cell lung cancer who had a partial response to radiotherapy plus ipilimumab. Some clones in this sample may be carry-over from other donors' samples. Each CDR3 is given with its conserved first and last residue. A D gene is named only where the DNA matches it firmly. Clone size is not always given. Where it is, it says once, few, many or a class for expanded clones.

TRBV29-1,NA,TRBJ2-2,NA,CSVSDTNTGELFF,TGCAGCGTATCGGACACCAACACCGGGGAGCTGTTTTTT
TRBV9,few,TRBJ2-7,TRBD1,CASSVEGALYEQYF,TGTGCCAGCAGCGTAGAGGGGGCCCTTTACGAGCAGTACTTC
TRBV6-5,NA,TRBJ1-5,NA,CASSHQNQPQHF,TGTGCCAGCAGCCATCAAAATCAGCCCCAGCATTTT
TRBV13,NA,TRBJ2-1,TRBD1,CASSRDRGALVSQFF,TGTGCCAGCAGCCGGGACAGGGGGGCCCTGGTTTCGCAGTTCTTC
TRBV28,NA,TRBJ1-4,NA,CASSPWGGGVKDEKLFF,TGTGCCAGCAGTCCATGGGGGGGTGGGGTAAAGGATGAAAAACTGTTTTTT
TRBV6-1,NA,TRBJ2-1,NA,CASSAEYSYNEQFF,TGTGCCAGCAGTGCCGAGTACTCCTACAATGAGCAGTTCTTC
TRBV5-1,NA,TRBJ1-5,NA,CASSPRPGGISDQPQHF,TGCGCCAGCAGCCCCCGTCCAGGAGGAATTTCAGATCAGCCCCAGCATTTT
TRBV6-5,NA,TRBJ2-7,TRBD2,CASSYSSGGGNEQYF,TGTGCCAGCAGTTACTCGTCCGGGGGGGGGAACGAGCAGTACTTC
TRBV6-4,NA,TRBJ1-2,NA,CASSQGNYGYTF,TGTGCCAGCAGTCAGGGTAACTATGGCTACACCTTC
TRBV5-1,NA,TRBJ2-3,TRBD2,CASSTRTSGGPDTQYF,TGCGCCAGCAGCACCCGGACTAGCGGGGGCCCAGATACGCAGTATTTT
TRBV7-2,NA,TRBJ2-7,NA,CASSLSQANYEQYF,TGTGCCAGCAGCTTAAGCCAGGCCAACTACGAGCAGTACTTC
TRBV1,NA,TRBJ2-2,NA,CTSSQVHPGTGPAGELFF,TGCACCAGCAGCCAGGTCCACCCCGGGACAGGGCCGGCGGGGGAGCTGTTTTTT
TRBV28,NA,TRBJ2-7,NA,CASVQGPTYEQYF,TGTGCCAGCGTACAGGGCCCCACCTACGAGCAGTACTTC
TRBV28,NA,TRBJ1-1,TRBD1,CASSIPGQLNTEAFF,TGTGCCAGCAGTATCCCGGGACAGCTGAACACTGAAGCTTTCTTT
TRBV5-4,NA,TRBJ2-3,NA,CASSLGGGGRDTQYF,TGTGCCAGCAGCTTGGGAGGGGGCGGGAGGGATACGCAGTATTTT
TRBV7-7,NA,TRBJ2-1,TRBD1,CASSLTRDSNEQFF,TGTGCCAGCAGCTTAACCCGGGACAGTAATGAGCAGTTCTTC
TRBV19,NA,TRBJ1-1,NA,CASSIDRGTEAFF,TGTGCCAGTAGTATAGATAGGGGCACTGAAGCTTTCTTT
TRBV20-1,NA,TRBJ2-7,NA,CSARAEVVGYF,TGCAGTGCTAGAGCGGAGGTAGTTGGGTACTTC
TRBV19,NA,TRBJ2-3,TRBD2,CASSYLSGGTDTQYF,TGTGCCAGTAGCTACCTAAGCGGGGGTACAGATACGCAGTATTTT
TRBV11-3,NA,TRBJ2-7,TRBD2,CASSSTSAEEQYF,TGTGCCAGCAGCTCGACTAGCGCCGAGGAGCAGTACTTC
TRBV7-3,NA,TRBJ2-2,NA,CASSLFGGELLF,TGTGCCAGCAGCTTGTTTGGCGGGGAGCTGCTTTTT
TRBV13,NA,TRBJ1-6,NA,CASSLADLGRRNSPLHF,TGTGCCAGCAGCTTAGCCGATCTGGGGAGGAGGAATTCACCCCTCCACTTT
TRBV19,NA,TRBJ2-6,NA,CASSIGHATGANVLTF,TGTGCCAGTAGTATCGGTCATGCAACCGGGGCCAACGTCCTGACTTTC
TRBV4-2,once,TRBJ2-3,TRBD2,CASATPGGDADTQYF,TGTGCCAGCGCTACGCCGGGGGGAGATGCAGATACGCAGTATTTT
TRBV28,NA,TRBJ1-3,TRBD1,CASLRGPGNSGNTIYF,TGTGCCAGCCTCAGGGGGCCCGGGAACTCTGGAAACACCATATATTTT
TRBV7-2,NA,TRBJ2-2,NA,CASSLGWAGGWVGELFF,TGTGCCAGCAGCTTAGGATGGGCCGGGGGTTGGGTCGGGGAGCTGTTTTTT
TRBV9,NA,TRBJ1-3,NA,CASSVAPIGSGHSGNTIYF,TGTGCCAGCAGCGTAGCCCCTATAGGGTCAGGGCACTCTGGAAACACCATATATTTT
TRBV28,NA,TRBJ2-7,TRBD1,CASRRTGERHEQYF,TGTGCCAGCAGACGGACAGGGGAAAGGCACGAGCAGTACTTC
TRBV30,NA,TRBJ1-2,NA,CAWSVGGPYGYTF,TGTGCCTGGAGTGTGGGGGGACCTTATGGCTACACCTTC
TRBV5-1,NA,TRBJ2-5,NA,CASSRNRGRPQETQYF,TGCGCCAGCAGCCGGAATAGAGGCAGACCTCAAGAGACCCAGTACTTC
TRBV6-5,NA,TRBJ1-6,NA,CASSGPNRNSPLHF,TGTGCCAGCAGTGGCCCCAACAGGAATTCACCCCTCCACTTT
TRBV7-2,few,TRBJ1-1,NA,CASSLQGLLRYTEAFF,TGTGCCAGCAGCCTGCAGGGTTTGTTGCGGTACACTGAAGCTTTCTTT
TRBV7-9,NA,TRBJ2-7,NA,CASSLPAGSIFYEQYF,TGTGCCAGCAGCTTGCCCGCCGGGTCTATCTTTTACGAGCAGTACTTC
TRBV18,NA,TRBJ2-7,NA,CASSPFPSPYEQYF,TGTGCCAGCTCACCATTCCCCAGTCCCTACGAGCAGTACTTC